This section outlines one T cell receptor beta chain sequence together with its context. The germline V and J ends were trimmed by 0 bases and 4 bases, with 5 bases remaining between them. From germline, CDR1 is MNHEY and CDR2 SVGEGT. The CDR3 length is 13 residues. The data are from a study of blood T cell repertoires in COVID-19. For the study at large: There were acute and convalescent COVID-19 samples, and they came from the United States, Italy and Spain. Nucleic acid was either cDNA or gDNA, and it came from T cells, B-cell-depleted T cells, or PBMCs.

Per the study methods: Nucleated cell counts were estimated from reference gene primer amplification. The assay was immunoSEQ multiplex PCR, and TCRdb's table has in-frame clones only and misses some. D and trimming were read from the DNA, whereas the V and J calls and clone size are those reported in that table. The table has roughly 54,000 clones, roughly nine tenths seen once; the top ten hold 5.5% to 7.5%. Specimen: peripheral blood. J is TRBJ2-3 and V is TRBV6-2 or TRBV6-3, with D unclear. The source of this sequence is a woman aged 60 to 75 with active or convalescent COVID-19. The CDR3 loop reads CASSYSSPDTQYF. CDR3 DNA: TGTGCCAGCAGTTACTCGTCTCCAGATACGCAGTATTTT.